A selection of T cell receptor beta chains follows, all from one sample in a study of CD8 T cells in Susac syndrome. TCRdb passed the immunoSEQ multiplex PCR reads through MiXCR, listing each CDR3 protein once. The data contain about 82,000 distinct CDR3 sequences, roughly 95% of them singletons. What was sequenced was CD8+ T cells from PBMCs. These receptors originate from a human donor with Susac syndrome. Both conserved end residues are part of each CDR3. The D gene is left open where the match is weak. Clone size is shown for a subset of rows, as once, few, many or a class of expanded clone.

TRBJ1-2	.	TRBV25-1	15	TRBD1	CASSEGGQGKDGYTF	TGTGCCAGCAGTGAAGGGGGACAGGGGAAAGATGGCTACACCTTC
TRBJ1-5	.	TRBV7-9	15	.	CASSSAVSFNQPQHF	TGTGCCAGCAGCTCCGCCGTTTCGTTCAATCAGCCCCAGCATTTT
TRBJ1-2	.	TRBV6-5	15	.	CASSYEEGWDYGYTF	TGTGCCAGCAGTTACGAGGAGGGGTGGGACTATGGCTACACCTTC
TRBJ1-1	.	TRBV30	14	.	CAWTLPGVNTEAFF	TGTGCCTGGACCTTACCTGGGGTAAACACTGAAGCTTTCTTT
TRBJ1-3	once	TRBV9	15	.	CASGLSGLSGNTIYF	TGTGCCAGCGGACTCTCCGGACTCTCTGGAAACACCATATATTTT
TRBJ1-6	.	TRBV3-1	15	.	CASSQGGRGRSPLHF	TGTGCCAGCAGCCAAGGGGGCAGGGGAAGGTCACCCCTCCACTTT
TRBJ1-1	.	TRBV20-1	12	.	CSAREGDPGAFF	TGCAGTGCTAGAGAGGGGGACCCGGGGGCTTTCTTT
TRBJ2-7	.	TRBV11-2	14	.	CASSLVWGAYEQYF	TGTGCCAGCAGTTTGGTCTGGGGGGCCTACGAGCAGTACTTC
TRBJ2-7	.	TRBV30	13	.	CAWSPGTGYEQYF	TGTGCCTGGAGTCCCGGGACCGGCTACGAGCAGTACTTC
TRBJ1-1	.	TRBV5-1	14	.	CASSFFDTNTEAFF	TGCGCCAGCAGCTTCTTTGACACTAACACTGAAGCTTTCTTT
TRBJ2-5	.	TRBV4-2	14	.	CASSPVAQKETQYF	TGTGCCAGCAGCCCTGTCGCCCAGAAAGAGACCCAGTACTTC
TRBJ2-3	.	TRBV18	16	.	CASSPAGVGSTDTQYF	TGTGCCAGCTCACCAGCCGGCGTCGGGAGCACAGATACGCAGTATTTT
TRBJ2-1	.	TRBV11-2	12	.	CASSLDSNEQFF	TGTGCCAGCAGCTTAGACTCCAATGAGCAGTTCTTC
TRBJ1-2	few	TRBV5-1	13	.	CASSLGQSYGYTF	TGCGCCAGCAGCTTGGGGCAGTCCTATGGCTACACCTTC
TRBJ2-3	.	TRBV13	14	TRBD1	CASRSGQGSDTQYF	TGTGCCAGCAGATCGGGACAGGGCTCAGATACGCAGTATTTT
TRBJ1-6	.	TRBV20-1	18	.	CSARDPKGSGSYNSPLHF	TGCAGTGCTAGAGATCCCAAGGGGAGCGGCTCCTATAATTCACCCCTCCACTTT
TRBJ1-2	.	TRBV20-1	13	.	CSASLGGYYGYTF	TGCAGTGCTTCCCTAGGAGGATACTATGGCTACACCTTC
TRBJ2-5	.	TRBV20-1	15	TRBD2	CSARERGAPEETQYF	TGCAGTGCTAGGGAGCGGGGGGCCCCAGAGGAGACCCAGTACTTC
TRBJ1-5	once	TRBV30	14	.	CAWSSSAGGQPQHF	TGTGCCTGGAGTTCTTCGGCGGGGGGGCAGCCCCAGCATTTT
TRBJ2-7	.	TRBV5-1	13	.	CASSLRSSGRMYF	TGCGCCAGCAGCTTGAGGAGTAGCGGAAGAATGTACTTC
TRBJ2-1	.	TRBV2	14	TRBD2	CASSERLADNEQFF	TGTGCCAGCAGTGAAAGACTAGCGGACAATGAGCAGTTCTTC
TRBJ2-3	once	TRBV3-1	14	.	CASSQDQSTDTQYF	TGTGCCAGCAGCCAAGATCAGAGCACAGATACGCAGTATTTT
TRBJ1-2	.	TRBV19	14	TRBD1	CASTPGTGGEGYTF	TGTGCCAGTACCCCTGGGACAGGGGGTGAAGGCTACACCTTC
TRBJ1-1	.	TRBV20-1	15	.	CSASQRPGGGTEAFF	TGCAGTGCTAGTCAGCGGCCCGGGGGGGGCACTGAAGCTTTCTTT
TRBJ2-5	.	TRBV7-9	14	TRBD2	CASISSGAQETQYF	TGTGCCAGCATTAGTAGCGGGGCACAAGAGACCCAGTACTTC
TRBJ2-7	.	TRBV7-9	11	.	CASSPGNEQYF	TGTGCCAGCAGCCCCGGGAACGAGCAGTACTTC
TRBJ2-7	.	TRBV18	14	TRBD1	CASSPTTGSYEQYF	TGTGCCAGCTCACCCACGACAGGGTCCTACGAGCAGTACTTC
TRBJ1-5	.	TRBV7-9	14	.	CASSPGTGNQPQHF	TGTGCCAGCAGCCCCGGGACGGGGAATCAGCCCCAGCATTTT
TRBJ2-3	.	TRBV5-4	15	.	CASSLAKGGTDTQYF	TGTGCCAGCAGCTTGGCCAAGGGGGGCACAGATACGCAGTATTTT
TRBJ2-1	.	TRBV6-2/TRBV6-3	15	.	CASTDLRGLDGEQFF	TGTGCCAGCACCGACCTCCGGGGACTCGACGGTGAGCAGTTCTTC
TRBJ2-6	.	TRBV30	16	.	CACEEGPASGANVLTF	TGTGCCTGCGAGGAGGGGCCCGCCTCTGGGGCCAACGTCCTGACTTTC
TRBJ1-1	.	TRBV27	14	.	CASSLFPSNTEAFF	TGTGCCAGCAGTTTATTTCCCTCGAACACTGAAGCTTTCTTT
TRBJ1-2	.	TRBV5-4	16	TRBD1	CASSQIGQGATYGYTF	TGTGCCAGCAGCCAGATAGGACAGGGGGCGACCTATGGCTACACCTTC
TRBJ1-2	.	TRBV27	13	.	CASRERANYGYTF	TGTGCCAGCAGGGAAAGGGCCAACTATGGCTACACCTTC
TRBJ1-2	.	TRBV30	14	TRBD1	CAWSGRLQGHGYTF	TGTGCCTGGAGCGGGCGGTTACAGGGGCATGGCTACACCTTC
TRBJ2-5	.	TRBV20-1	15	.	CSARDSQGSQETQYF	TGCAGTGCTAGAGACTCCCAGGGGTCCCAAGAGACCCAGTACTTC
TRBJ2-2	once	TRBV7-9	18	TRBD1	CASSYIQGARSGAGELFF	TGTGCCAGCAGCTACATCCAGGGGGCGCGATCTGGGGCCGGGGAGCTGTTTTTT
TRBJ1-5	.	TRBV20-1	13	TRBD1	CSASRQGYQPQHF	TGCAGTGCTAGTAGACAGGGGTATCAGCCCCAGCATTTT
TRBJ1-1	.	TRBV11-1	12	TRBD1	CASRDRYTEAFF	TGTGCCAGCAGGGACAGGTACACTGAAGCTTTCTTT
TRBJ2-7	.	TRBV28	14	.	CASSLSGATYEQYF	TGTGCCAGCAGTTTATCAGGGGCTACCTACGAGCAGTACTTC
TRBJ2-1	.	TRBV18	16	TRBD2	CASSPPSGATYNEQFF	TGTGCCAGCTCACCACCGAGCGGGGCAACCTACAATGAGCAGTTCTTC
TRBJ2-7	medium-sized	TRBV7-9	14	TRBD1	CASSLATGGAEQYF	TGTGCCAGCAGCTTAGCGACAGGGGGCGCCGAGCAGTACTTC
TRBJ1-1	once	TRBV28	16	.	CASSRFAGAANTEAFF	TGTGCCAGCAGTCGATTTGCCGGGGCAGCGAACACTGAAGCTTTCTTT
TRBJ1-5	.	TRBV20-1	13	.	CSARGQQNQPQHF	TGCAGTGCTAGAGGACAGCAGAATCAGCCCCAGCATTTT
TRBJ1-2	.	TRBV12-5	15	.	CASGLVPQGSDGYTF	TGTGCTAGTGGTTTGGTCCCGCAGGGATCGGATGGCTACACCTTC
TRBJ2-4	.	TRBV7-2	15	.	CASSLEAVAINIQYF	TGTGCCAGCAGCTTAGAGGCAGTAGCCATAAACATTCAGTACTTC
TRBJ1-2	.	TRBV20-1	13	.	CSARFARSYGYTF	TGCAGTGCTAGATTTGCCAGGTCCTATGGCTACACCTTC
TRBJ2-3	once	TRBV27	14	TRBD2	CASSSSGGTDTQYF	TGTGCCAGCAGTTCCAGCGGGGGAACAGATACGCAGTATTTT
TRBJ2-1	.	TRBV6-5	11	.	CASSYGNEQFF	TGTGCCAGCAGTTACGGGAATGAGCAGTTCTTC